The 25 T cell receptor beta chains given below trace back to one sample, sequenced in a study of cytomegalovirus exposure and HLA in healthy donors. The PCR was carried out with 60 Vbeta primers and 13 Jbeta primers. The data were produced by immunoSEQ multiplex PCR, yet TCRdb's version contains in-frame clones alone and is incomplete. The sample holds about 160,000 clones, about three quarters seen once. The sequencing sample was made of PBMCs. These receptor sequences come from a man aged 18 to 29 in good health and CMV-seropositive.

The chain has TRBV7-2 and TRBJ1-6, with 9 nucleotides matching TRBD1. There are 14 residues in the CDR3. Germline V lookup: CDR1 SGHTA, CDR2 FQGNSA. The V and J ends lost 4 bases and 9 bases, in that order; junction bases with no gene match: 4. The CDR3 sequence is CASSSRDRVSPLHF. For the CDR3, the DNA is TGTGCCAGCAGCTCCCGGGACAGGGTTTCACCCCTCCACTTT.

This rearrangement joins TRBV20-1 to TRBJ1-1; D is unclear. The CDR3 has 11 residues. V was clipped by 4 bases and J by 4 bases, with 7 bases between them. The germline gives CDR1 DFQATT, CDR2 SNEGSKA (reference sequence). In nucleotides, the CDR3 is TGCAGTGCTACCGTCAGCACTGAAGCTTTCTTT. This codes for CSATVSTEAFF.

The CDR3 bases are TGTGCCAGCAGCCCGGGACAGGGAATCATCTCTGGAAACACCATATATTTT. Its protein product is CASSPGQGIISGNTIYF. The chain carries TRBV9 and TRBJ1-3; 9 nucleotides line up with TRBD1. CDR1 SGDLS and CDR2 YYNGEE come from the germline V gene. The CDR3 runs 17 residues. V trimming: 4 bases; J trimming: 0 bases; junction bases outside the gene matches: 8.

V usage is TRBV28 and J usage is TRBJ2-3, with D unresolved. With 5 bases removed from V and 2 bases from J, the gap between germline ends came to 8 bases. Germline V gene data show CDR1 as MDHEN and CDR2 as SYDVKM. The CDR3 sequence is 13 residues long. The CDR3 coding sequence is TGTGCCAGCAGTCCTCCTTCCACAGATACGCAGTATTTT. Amino acid sequence: CASSPPSTDTQYF.

The V gene is TRBV13, the J gene TRBJ1-1; possible D gene TRBD1, 6 bases. Per the germline V gene, CDR1 is PRHDT and CDR2 is FYEKMQ (reference sequence). V lost 6 bases and J 1 base, leaving 15 bases between the germline ends. The CDR3 totals 15 residues. This CDR3 is CASRNRGAWNTEAFF. The CDR3 DNA reads as TGTGCCAGCAGGAACCGGGGGGCTTGGAACACTGAAGCTTTCTTT.

CDR3 DNA: TGTGCCATCTCGACCACAGGGCTAGGGGAGACCCAGTACTTC. Encoded protein: CAISTTGLGETQYF. The chain recombines TRBV6-1 with TRBJ2-5; D may be TRBD1 (6 bases). Per the germline V gene, CDR1 is MNHNS and CDR2 is SASEGT. Trimming shortened V by 10 bases and J by 5 bases, and 20 bases separated the two germline ends. The CDR3 sequence is 14 residues long.

This clone was counted a single time. V is TRBV14 and J is TRBJ2-1; 11 nucleotides match TRBD1. After removal of 3 bases from V and 11 bases from J, the junction contained 9 bases not matched to a gene. There are 15 residues in the CDR3. CDR1 SGHDN and CDR2 FVKESK come from the germline V gene. CDR3 loop: CASSQGQGVAVQQFF. Here the CDR3 DNA reads TGTGCCAGCAGCCAGGGACAGGGGGTCGCGGTGCAGCAGTTCTTC.

V is TRBV15 and J is TRBJ2-5; TRBD2 matches at 8 bases. This CDR3 has 14 amino acids. With V trimmed by 0 bases and J by 9 bases, 6 bases remained unmatched. Germline CDR1 is LNHNV and CDR2 is YYDKDF (reference sequence). As DNA, the CDR3 is TGTGCCACCAGCAGAGATTTCGCGGGAGGCCCCCAGTACTTC. Translation gives CATSRDFAGGPQYF.

V and J are TRBV6-4 and TRBJ2-3, with TRBD1 matching over 12 bases. CDR1 is MRHNA and CDR2 is SNTAGT in the germline V gene. The CDR3 contains 14 residues. With V trimmed by 5 bases and J by 6 bases, 3 bases remained unmatched. CDR3 DNA: TGTGCCAGCAGTACCGGGACAGGGGGCGATACGCAGTATTTT. Translating it yields CASSTGTGGDTQYF.

This clone showed up just once. V gene TRBV19 combines with J gene TRBJ1-1; TRBD1 agrees at 7 bases. V was pared by 7 bases and J by 9 bases, with 8 bases of the junction left unmatched. The CDR3 is made up of 12 amino acids. Germline V lookup: CDR1 LNHDA, CDR2 SQIVND (reference sequence). CDR3 bases: TGTGCCAGTATCCGGAGGGGACAGCAAGCTTTCTTT. Its translation: CASIRRGQQAFF.

This clone appeared once. CDR3 sequence (DNA): TGTGCCAGCAGCACGGGATCCTACGAGCAGTACGTC. It codes for CASSTGSYEQYV. The gene calls are TRBV5-6 and TRBJ2-7; D is perhaps TRBD2 (5 bases). Germline CDR1 and CDR2: SGHDT and YYEEEE. The germline V and J ends were trimmed by 4 bases and 1 base, with 6 bases remaining between them. The CDR3 has 12 residues.

This chain connects TRBV27 to TRBJ2-2; 14 bases are a match to TRBD2. Germline V CDR1 and CDR2: MNHEY, SMNVEV (reference sequence). The CDR3 spans 19 residues. J gave up 4 bases and V 5 bases, and 12 bases lay outside the gene matches. CDR3: CASSPTKTSGRAGTGELFF. The DNA for the CDR3 is TGTGCCAGCAGTCCAACTAAGACTAGCGGGAGGGCCGGCACCGGGGAGCTGTTTTTT.

This clone has just a few counts. The J gene is TRBJ2-7, the V gene TRBV6-5; TRBD1 might be the D (6 bases). Germline lookup yields CDR1 MNHEY and CDR2 SVGAGI. The germline V and J ends were trimmed by 4 bases and 2 bases, with 18 bases remaining between them. The CDR3 runs 16 residues. The chain's CDR3 is CASSFHPSDRTYEQYV. CDR3 sequence (DNA): TGTGCCAGCAGTTTCCACCCCTCAGACAGGACCTACGAGCAGTACGTC.

This clone was recorded many times. The gene calls are TRBV6-1 and TRBJ1-4, with TRBD1 matching over 7 bases. Germline CDR1 MNHNS, CDR2 SASEGT. Trimming cost V 0 bases and J 8 bases; bases outside gene matches: 12. This CDR3 comprises 17 residues. CDR3 in DNA: TGTGCCAGCAGTGAAGCCCCAGGGGTAGGGGGCCGGGAAAAACTGTTTTTT. This encodes CASSEAPGVGGREKLFF.

V gene TRBV11-1 combines with J gene TRBJ1-1; D is unclear. Trimming shortened V by 1 base and J by 4 bases, and 7 bases separated the two germline ends. CDR1 and CDR2 from the germline V gene are SGHAT and FQDESV (reference sequence). The CDR3 extends over 13 amino acids. CDR3 DNA: TGTGCCAGCAGCTTAGTTGGAGGCACTGAAGCTTTCTTT. Protein product: CASSLVGGTEAFF.

This clone has only a few counts. The V and J genes are TRBV27 and TRBJ2-1; 12 bases align to TRBD2. The germline V gene has CDR1 MNHEY and CDR2 SMNVEV (reference sequence). The V and J ends lost 6 bases and 2 bases, in that order; junction bases with no gene match: 5. The CDR3 is 16 amino acids. The CDR3 region has the DNA TGTGCCAGCAGCCAGACTAGCGGGGGCGCCTACAATGAGCAGTTCTTC. It codes for CASSQTSGGAYNEQFF.

The V call is TRBV29-1, the J call TRBJ2-3; tentatively, D is TRBD1 (5 bases). V was pared by 7 bases and J by 4 bases, with 18 bases between. Germline CDR1 reads SQVTM; CDR2 reads ANQGSEA. This CDR3 comprises 14 residues. The CDR3 DNA follows: TGCAGCGGCCTTCCCAGGGTAATGGCAGATACGCAGTATTTT. The encoded protein is CSGLPRVMADTQYF.

The chain combines TRBV10-3 with TRBJ1-2; 10 bases line up with TRBD1. Germline V lookup: CDR1 ENHRY, CDR2 SYGVKD. V lost 0 bases to trimming and J lost 7 bases; unmatched junction nucleotides: 2. The CDR3 is 14 residues long. CDR3: CAISESGTGVGYTF. The CDR3 DNA is TGTGCCATCAGTGAGTCCGGGACAGGGGTTGGCTACACCTTC.

V is TRBV10-3 and J is TRBJ2-7, with 7 bases aligning to TRBD2. The junction had 10 bases not matched to a gene; V was cut back by 8 bases and J by 3 bases. The V gene's germline CDR1 is ENHRY and CDR2 SYGVKD. The CDR3 has 14 amino acids. CDR3 loop: CAISPSGTFYEQYV. Written as DNA, the CDR3 is TGTGCCATCTCCCCCAGCGGGACCTTCTACGAGCAGTACGTC.

This clone is a singleton in its sample. The gene calls are TRBV2 and TRBJ1-5; TRBD1 aligns across 8 bases. The V gene end was trimmed by 5 bases and the J gene end by 7 bases; junction bases not matched to a gene: 7. Germline lookup yields CDR1 SNHLY and CDR2 FYNNEI. The CDR3 is 14 residues long. CDR3 in amino acids: CASSRTGRGQPQHF. For the CDR3, the DNA is TGTGCCAGCAGTCGGACAGGGAGAGGACAGCCCCAGCATTTT.

The table lists this clone with a few counts. V gene TRBV6-1 combines with J gene TRBJ1-2; D unclear. Germline V lookup: CDR1 MNHNS, CDR2 SASEGT. V gave up 2 bases and J gave up 8 bases, with 12 bases separating them. The CDR3 has 13 residues. The CDR3 sequence is CASSEFLGRGYTF. CDR3 coding DNA: TGTGCCAGCAGTGAATTTCTTGGGAGGGGCTACACCTTC.

This clone has more than one count but fewer than ten. No conserved phenylalanine or tryptophan is present at the end of the CDR3, so a read error is the likely explanation. The DNA is left out, because the CDR3 cannot be placed on it with certainty; the CDR3 is given as TCRdb lists it. The chain recombines TRBV21-1 with TRBJ1-2; whether TRBD1, the table's D call, matches the DNA was not checked. TRBV21-1 is labeled a pseudogene. The CDR3 totals 11 residues, both ends included. This CDR3 reads CASSKGGRKRV.

The V gene is TRBV6-1, the J gene TRBJ2-7, with 9 bases matching TRBD2. V shed 1 base, J shed 1 base, and the junction held 5 bases outside the gene matches. This CDR3 contains 16 residues. Germline V gives CDR1 MNHNS, CDR2 SASEGT. Here the CDR3 reads CASSEGVAGDSYEQYV. Here the CDR3 DNA reads TGTGCCAGCAGTGAAGGGGTAGCGGGGGATTCCTACGAGCAGTACGTC.

This chain connects TRBV28 to TRBJ2-7; no clear D. Germline CDR1 MDHEN, CDR2 SYDVKM. V was shortened by 1 base and J by 1 base, with 11 bases between the two germline ends. The CDR3 consists of 15 residues. This CDR3 is CASSLYADGSYEQYV. CDR3 sequence (DNA): TGTGCCAGCAGTTTATATGCGGATGGTTCCTACGAGCAGTACGTC.

This rearrangement joins TRBV7-2 to TRBJ2-3, with 13 nucleotides matching TRBD2. Trimming took 6 bases from V and 6 from J; bases not matched to a gene: 6. The CDR3 has 15 amino acids. Germline-derived CDR1 and CDR2 are SGHTA and FQGNSA. CDR3 sequence: CASRQTSGGRDTQYF. CDR3 sequence (DNA): TGTGCCAGCAGGCAGACTAGCGGGGGGAGGGATACGCAGTATTTT.